These 3 T cell receptor beta chains were sequenced from one sample in a study of T cells after yellow fever vaccination. TCRdb reprocessed the 5' RACE reads via MiXCR and lists one record per CDR3 protein. This table holds about 150,000 distinct CDR3 sequences, 5.5% to 7.5% found once. Material: CD4+ T cells sorted from PBMCs, obtained on the day of the first yellow fever vaccination. The receptors come from a man younger than 35 who received the YFV17D yellow fever vaccine.

The chain joins TRBV19 to TRBJ1-1; 7 bases fit TRBD1. The V segment lost 5 bases and the J segment 1 base; nucleotides outside the gene matches: 13. The CDR3 is 17 residues long. Germline assignment: CDR1 LNHDA and CDR2 SQIVND (reference sequence). CDR3 residues: CASSPRYRTGANTEAFF. CDR3 DNA sequence: TGTGCCAGTAGTCCCCGCTATCGGACAGGTGCGAACACTGAAGCTTTCTTT.

This chain joins TRBV2 and TRBJ2-1, with 7 nucleotides matching TRBD1. The CDR3 consists of 16 residues. Germline V gene data show CDR1 as SNHLY and CDR2 as FYNNEI. The trim removed 9 bases at V and 0 bases at J, leaving 11 bases unmatched. The CDR3 loop is CARRGGRGSSYNEQFF. CDR3 bases: TGTGCCAGGAGAGGGGGCAGGGGGAGCTCCTACAATGAGCAGTTCTTC.

This chain links TRBV5-1 with TRBJ2-1; D could derive from TRBD1 or TRBD2 (6 bases each). The CDR3 has 15 amino acids. CDR1 is SGHRS and CDR2 is YFSETQ in the germline V gene. The ends were cut back, 3 bases at V and 3 bases at J, with 13 bases in the middle. CDR3 nucleotides: TGCGCCAGCAGCTCGGGGGCAGGGGACTACAATGAGCAGTTCTTC. The encoded protein is CASSSGAGDYNEQFF.